This T cell receptor (beta chain) was identified during a study of cytomegalovirus exposure and HLA in healthy donors (dated by TCRdb to about 2017). Concerning the study at large: A later analysis indicated that the 95 to 150 validation repertoires were generated on the platform also employed for the approximately 700 repertoires of the first cohort. The study aimed to test whether cataloging public T cell receptors could reveal signatures of past pathogen exposure. In addition to the first cohort of roughly 670 subjects, a separate validation cohort of about 120 different subjects was used. The study combined high-throughput TCR immunosequencing, statistical association of individual TCRs with disease status, and machine learning to predict cytomegalovirus infection status.

Libraries were built with the immunoSEQ multiplex PCR assay. Regarding the original processing steps: A statistical classification framework was built for diagnosing cytomegalovirus status from the catalog of TCR beta chain sequences. This is the immuneACCESS table as TCRdb keeps it, with only in-frame sequences that have V and J called. A part of the clones is gone; compared with another copy, unresolved V genes explain less than half, and the rest is unexplained. V, J and clone size are those of that table, while D and trimming were read from the DNA. This sample has 160,000 or so clones in its table, and about 88% of those were observed once. The ten top clones hold approximately 3.1% of the sample. Study-wide findings and limitations: It was suggested by the authors that the approach could potentially be generalized to other disease states and immunological phenotypes. While some public TCRs were present in many individuals, most TCR sequences turned up only very rarely across donors. The study listed approximately 150 TCR beta chains as associated with cytomegalovirus. A later analysis had no HLA typing for the validation cohort, so co-occurrence there was scored across all 110 or so repertoires. A few of the identified cytomegalovirus-associated TCR beta chains were confirmed in vitro to be specific for cytomegalovirus antigens. A later analysis found that TCRs clustered in the first cohort also tended to co-occur in the 130 or so validation repertoires, with just under 95% of cluster scores above 0. The classifier was reported to diagnose cytomegalovirus status with high specificity and sensitivity in both the original cohort and the validation cohort.

CDR1 SGHVS and CDR2 FQNEAQ are derived from the germline V gene. The CDR3 runs 14 residues from the cysteine to the phenylalanine. Only the CDR3 region is kept as DNA, spanning 42 bases read in frame from base 1. Trimming at the junction amounts to 2 bases on V and 9 bases on J, and the germline ends lie 16 bases apart. This clone was seen just once. The target of this receptor is not known. Nothing much larger sits one base from this clone, and base qualities are not available. The donors belonged to the validation cohort of approximately 130 subjects, which was separate from the 666-subject first cohort.

The origin of this receptor is a man between 18 and 29 years old in good health and CMV-seronegative. Sample: PBMCs. The rearrangement joined TRBV7-8 to TRBJ1-1; the best D guess is TRBD1, with 6 bases matching. The nucleotide sequence reads TGTGCCAGCAGCTTAATAACCGGACAGTTACAAGCTTTCTTT. This sequence encodes CASSLITGQLQAFF.